This entry lists 18 T cell receptor beta chains sequenced from one sample in a study of T cell responses to AZD1222 COVID-19 vaccine. The assay was immunoSEQ multiplex PCR, and TCRdb's table has in-frame clones only and misses some. The sample includes roughly 100,000 clones, roughly nine tenths of them seen just once. Sequences were derived from peripheral blood, sampled 28 days after the second AZD1222 dose. Receptor source: an adult who received the AZD1222 COVID-19 vaccine.

V and J are TRBV4-2 and TRBJ1-3, with TRBD1 as a possible D gene (6 bases). In germline, CDR1 is LGHNA, CDR2 YNFKEQ. The CDR3 is made up of 18 amino acids. Between the trimmed V and J ends, which lost 1 base and 4 bases, there was a span of 20 bases. CDR3 amino acids: CASSQGGLRGGAGNTIYF. The CDR3 nucleotides read TGTGCCAGCAGCCAAGGCGGGTTGAGAGGGGGAGCAGGAAACACCATATATTTT.

This sequence joins TRBV30 and TRBJ2-2, with a possible D match to TRBD2 (6 bases). This CDR3 spans 12 amino acids. V lost 1 base and J 6 bases, leaving 6 bases between the germline ends. Germline CDR1 reads GTSNPN; CDR2 reads SVGIG (reference sequence). The CDR3 nucleotides read TGTGCCTGGAGTGCGGGGGCCGGGGAGCTGTTTTTT. The encoded protein is CAWSAGAGELFF.

The chain uses TRBV27 and TRBJ2-1; TRBD2 matches at 10 bases. This CDR3 has 15 residues. V shed 4 bases and J 15 bases; nucleotides not matched to a gene: 15. Germline lookup yields CDR1 MNHEY and CDR2 SMNVEV (reference sequence). Here the CDR3 reads CASSSRPPGLATGFF. The CDR3 bases are TGTGCCAGCAGTTCCCGACCACCGGGACTAGCGACGGGGTTCTTC.

The genes are TRBV5-6 and TRBJ1-1; TRBD1 agrees at 7 bases. Germline loops: CDR1 SGHDT, CDR2 YYEEEE. This CDR3 contains 16 residues. V shed 4 bases, J shed 5 bases, and the junction held 14 bases outside the gene matches. The CDR3 loop is CASSGGTDYLATEAFF. The CDR3 coding sequence is TGTGCCAGCAGCGGGGGGACAGACTACCTTGCGACTGAAGCTTTCTTT.

V gene TRBV10-2 combines with J gene TRBJ1-1, with a possible D match to TRBD1 (5 bases). There are 12 residues in the CDR3. The germline V and J ends were trimmed by 7 bases and 5 bases, with 11 bases remaining between them. Germline CDR1 WSHSY, CDR2 SAAADI. The CDR3 sequence is CASIGGETEAFF. As DNA, the CDR3 is TGCGCCAGCATCGGAGGGGAAACTGAAGCTTTCTTT.

The gene calls are TRBV4-2 and TRBJ2-7; possibly TRBD1 for D (5 bases). Per the germline V gene, CDR1 is LGHNA and CDR2 is YNFKEQ. V dropped 0 bases and J dropped 0 bases, with 12 bases sitting between them. This CDR3 contains 16 residues. The CDR3 loop is CASSQDRQIRSYEQYF. CDR3 nucleotides: TGTGCCAGCAGCCAAGATCGACAGATTCGCTCCTACGAGCAGTACTTC.

CDR3 DNA sequence: TGCCCCAAGTACGGGGGCGGTGGCAATCAGCCCCAGCATTTT. This gives the protein CPKYGGGGNQPQHF. The V and J genes are TRBV23-1 and TRBJ1-5, with D possibly matching TRBD1 (6 bases). TRBV23-1 is placed among ORFs of uncertain function. This CDR3 region has 14 residues.

The rearrangement joins TRBV7-2 to TRBJ1-4; D is unresolved. The CDR3 has 15 amino acids. Germline V lookup: CDR1 SGHTA, CDR2 FQGNSA. V lost 5 bases and J lost 7, with 17 bases in between. The CDR3 reads CASSRRQALGEKLFF. CDR3 coding DNA: TGTGCCAGCAGCCGCCGACAAGCATTAGGTGAAAAACTGTTTTTT.

The chain uses TRBV6-5 and TRBJ2-6; 7 bases are shared with TRBD2. From germline, CDR1 is MNHEY and CDR2 SVGAGI. There are 15 residues in the CDR3. The V segment lost 6 bases and the J segment 3 bases; nucleotides outside the gene matches: 5. CDR3 in DNA: TGTGCCAGCAGGGGGAGGGGTAATGGGGCCAACGTCCTGACTTTC. Its translation is CASRGRGNGANVLTF.

The rearrangement uses TRBV5-5 and TRBJ2-2; 9 bases fit TRBD2. The V gene's germline CDR1 is SGHKS and CDR2 YYEKEE (reference sequence). J lost 7 bases, V lost 3 bases, and 7 bases had no gene match. CDR3 size: 15 residues. CDR3 nucleotides: TGTGCCAGCAGCTGGCGGGGGGGCGCGGACGGGGAGCTGTTTTTT. It specifies CASSWRGGADGELFF.

The rearrangement links TRBV29-1 to TRBJ2-3, with 12 bases fitting TRBD1. The CDR3 loop spans 16 amino acids. CDR1 is SQVTM and CDR2 is ANQGSEA in the germline V gene. Trimming cost V 2 bases and J 3 bases; bases outside gene matches: 6. The CDR3 spells CSVENGTGGVTDTQYF. DNA of the CDR3: TGCAGCGTTGAAAATGGGACAGGGGGCGTGACAGATACGCAGTATTTT.

V is TRBV4-1 and J is TRBJ2-1; 7 nucleotides line up with TRBD2. The CDR3 has 14 residues. Per germline, CDR1 MGHRA and CDR2 YSYEKL. J gave up 4 bases and V 3 bases, and 3 bases lay outside the gene matches. This chain's CDR3 is CASSQASGYNEQFF. In nucleotides, the CDR3 is TGCGCCAGCAGCCAGGCTAGCGGATACAATGAGCAGTTCTTC.

This chain connects TRBV9 to TRBJ2-7; maybe TRBD2 (6 bases). Trimming removed 4 bases at V and 4 bases at J, with 18 bases between. The CDR3 loop spans 15 amino acids. Germline loops: CDR1 SGDLS, CDR2 YYNGEE. In nucleotides, the CDR3 is TGTGCCAGCAGCCCTCCGGGCGGCGGGATTTACGAGCAGTACTTC. This sequence encodes CASSPPGGGIYEQYF.

V gene TRBV24-1 combines with J gene TRBJ2-2; 9 positions match TRBD1. J was trimmed by 3 bases and V by 3 bases; bases with no gene match: 7. The CDR3 has 17 residues. Germline V gene sequence: CDR1 KGHDR, CDR2 SFDVKD. The CDR3 bases are TGTGCCACCAGTGATCCCGGGACAGGGTACGACACCGGGGAGCTGTTTTTT. This codes for CATSDPGTGYDTGELFF.

This clone occurred a few times. V and J are TRBV30 and TRBJ2-7, with 7 bases aligning to TRBD1. CDR3 size: 12 residues. The V segment lost 3 bases and the J segment 7 bases; nucleotides outside the gene matches: 6. The V gene's germline CDR1 is GTSNPN and CDR2 SVGIG (reference sequence). The CDR3 loop reads CAWRTGRREQYF. CDR3 nucleotide sequence: TGTGCCTGGAGGACAGGGCGAAGGGAGCAGTACTTC.

The genes are TRBV11-2 and TRBJ1-2; possible D gene TRBD1, 6 bases. Germline values: CDR1 SGHAT, CDR2 FQNNGV. V was shortened by 0 bases and J by 7 bases, with 18 bases between the two germline ends. This CDR3 contains 16 residues. The CDR3, as DNA: TGTGCCAGCAGCTTAGATCCAGGGGTTGGAAGGGCTGGCTACACCTTC. Its translation: CASSLDPGVGRAGYTF.

This chain joins TRBV6-5 and TRBJ2-7; 9 nucleotides match TRBD1. The CDR3 has 13 amino acids. V was clipped by 5 bases and J by 6 bases; unmatched bases: 5. Germline CDR1 is MNHEY and CDR2 is SVGAGI. The CDR3 loop reads CASSRDREGEQYF. CDR3 DNA sequence: TGTGCCAGCAGTCGGGACAGGGAGGGCGAGCAGTACTTC.

This clone has a handful of counts. This sequence joins TRBV2 and TRBJ2-1; no reliable D call. Germline loops: CDR1 SNHLY, CDR2 FYNNEI. Trimming stripped 2 bases from V and 3 bases from J, with 5 bases between. The CDR3 runs to 13 residues. The CDR3 loop is CASSESDYNEQFF. In nucleotides, the CDR3 is TGTGCCAGCAGTGAATCCGACTACAATGAGCAGTTCTTC.